This T cell receptor beta chain was recovered during a study of cytomegalovirus exposure and HLA in healthy donors. 60 Vbeta and 13 Jbeta primers were used in PCR. Sequencing was performed with immunoSEQ multiplex PCR; in TCRdb, only in-frame clones are kept and a portion is missing. The sample shows about 150,000 clones, about three quarters of them seen only once. Study-level results: Cytomegalovirus-associated status was assigned to 150 or so TCR beta chains. Later on, an analysis showed TCR association rates differing by HLA locus, with DRB1 the most and HLA-C the fewest.

These donors counted as nominally healthy when sampled, but unrecorded immune exposures were likely. In regard to this clone: Its matching antigen is unknown.

The sequencing sample was made of PBMCs. The TCR comes from a middle-aged woman in good health and CMV-seronegative.

DNA for the CDR3: TGTGCCAGCAGGGACAGGGTCATAGGGTCACCCCTCCACTTT. As protein: CASRDRVIGSPLHF. V and J are TRBV6-5 and TRBJ1-6, with 8 bases identical to TRBD1. The J segment lost 10 bases and the V segment lost 6 bases, leaving 8 bases of the junction unmatched. The CDR3 length is 14 residues. CDR1 and CDR2 from the germline V gene are MNHEY and SVGAGI.